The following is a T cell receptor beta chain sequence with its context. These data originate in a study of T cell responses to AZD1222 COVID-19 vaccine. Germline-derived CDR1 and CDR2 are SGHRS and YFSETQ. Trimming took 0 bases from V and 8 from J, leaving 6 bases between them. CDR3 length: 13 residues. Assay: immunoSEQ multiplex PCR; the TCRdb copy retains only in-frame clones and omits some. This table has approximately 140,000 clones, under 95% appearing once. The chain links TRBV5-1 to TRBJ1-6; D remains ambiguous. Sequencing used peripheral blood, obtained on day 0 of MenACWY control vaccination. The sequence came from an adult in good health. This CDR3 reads CASSLEHDSPLHF. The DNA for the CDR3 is TGCGCCAGCAGCTTGGAACACGATTCACCCCTCCACTTT.